These 29 T cell receptor beta chains were sequenced from one sample in a study of post-analysis software for immune sequencing data. Findings and caveats of the study: Elevated frequency relative to controls characterized about 5 TRBV segments in patients, TRBV5-6, TRBV5-1 and TRBV20-1 among them.

These receptors have no known antigen. Prepared TCR beta cDNA libraries contained unique molecular identifiers. TCRdb reprocessed the PCR reads with MiXCR, giving one entry per CDR3 protein. Here the sample spans hundreds of thousands of distinct CDR3 sequences, 25% to 30% being singletons. Input material: blood. The receptor source for this set is a girl under 18 with multiple sclerosis.

The gene calls are TRBV7-2 and TRBJ2-1; 7 nucleotides match TRBD1. V shed 5 bases, J shed 13 bases, and the junction held 14 bases outside the gene matches. The CDR3 consists of 14 residues. Germline CDR1 SGHTA, CDR2 FQGNSA. DNA of the CDR3: TGTGCCAGCAGCCCGGGACAGCCTCCTGAGACCCAGTTCTTC. Translating gives CASSPGQPPETQFF.

This clonotype was seen only a few times. V usage is TRBV2 and J usage is TRBJ2-4; 10 nucleotides line up with TRBD2. Per germline, CDR1 SNHLY and CDR2 FYNNEI. J lost 9 bases, V lost 4 bases, and 21 bases had no gene match. The CDR3 runs to 19 residues. CDR3 bases: TGTGCCAGCAGTGTGTTCAGGGGATATTCTAGCGGGAGATTTAGCATTCAGTACTTC. Amino acids: CASSVFRGYSSGRFSIQYF.

The gene calls are TRBV3-1 and TRBJ2-1, with no clear D. Germline loops: CDR1 LGHDT, CDR2 YNNKEL (reference sequence). The CDR3 is 11 amino acids. Trimming stripped 2 bases from V and 8 bases from J, with 4 bases between. DNA for the CDR3: TGTGCCAGCAGCCAATTGGATGAGCAGTTCTTC. Its protein product is CASSQLDEQFF.

This chain links TRBV10-3 with TRBJ2-7, with 9 bases aligning to TRBD1. Germline assignment: CDR1 ENHRY and CDR2 SYGVKD. The junction had 3 bases not matched to a gene; V was cut back by 4 bases and J by 2 bases. The CDR3 runs 14 residues. The CDR3 nucleotides are TGTGCCATCAGTGGGGGGACAGGGACCTACGAGCAGTACTTC. It is translated as CAISGGTGTYEQYF.

The chain has TRBV5-1 and TRBJ2-1, with a tentative D call TRBD2 (6 bases). V was shortened by 0 bases and J by 6 bases, with 16 bases between the two germline ends. Germline V lookup: CDR1 SGHRS, CDR2 YFSETQ. This CDR3 is 16 amino acids long. The CDR3 spells CASSLEVTRRGNEQFF. The CDR3 DNA reads TGCGCCAGCAGCTTGGAGGTGACTAGACGGGGCAATGAGCAGTTCTTC.

The CDR3: CASSYWREMGDTQYF. The CDR3 DNA reads as TGTGCCAGCAGTTATTGGCGGGAGATGGGAGATACGCAGTATTTT. The rearrangement links TRBV6-5 to TRBJ2-3; 7 nucleotides agree with TRBD2. CDR3 length equals 15 residues. V was pared by 3 bases and J by 5 bases, with 8 bases of the junction left unmatched. Per the germline V gene, CDR1 is MNHEY and CDR2 is SVGAGI.

This clonotype was counted only a few times. The chain uses TRBV9 and TRBJ2-1; no clear D. Trimming shortened V by 0 bases and J by 5 bases, and 9 bases separated the two germline ends. This CDR3 has 14 residues. Looked up from germline, CDR1 is SGDLS and CDR2 is YYNGEE. Written as DNA, the CDR3 is TGTGCCAGCAGCGTAGCTGTGGTAGACAATGAGCAGTTCTTC. Translating it yields CASSVAVVDNEQFF.

There are a few counts of this clonotype. The chain uses TRBV20-1 and TRBJ2-7, with D possibly TRBD1 on 6 matching bases. There are 16 residues in the CDR3. Trimming cost V 0 bases and J 4 bases, with 19 bases left between them. The germline V gene encodes CDR1 DFQATT and CDR2 SNEGSKA (reference sequence). DNA of the CDR3: TGCAGTGCTAGAGATCTAAACAGGGTGCAATCGTACGAGCAGTACTTC. Its protein is CSARDLNRVQSYEQYF.

In regard to this clonotype: This clone may be a read error of a much larger clone one base away. Because it lacks the conserved phenylalanine or tryptophan at the end, this CDR3 is likely a read error. This chain connects TRBV4-2 to TRBJ2-3; 7 nucleotides align to TRBD1. The V segment lost 5 bases and the J segment 3 bases; nucleotides outside the gene matches: 8. The V gene's germline CDR1 is LGHNA and CDR2 YNFKEQ. The CDR3 is made up of 15 amino acids. The CDR3 reads CASSSRQGSTDTQYL. The CDR3 nucleotides are TGTGCCAGCAGCTCAAGACAGGGATCAACAGATACGCAGTATCTT.

This clonotype was counted a few times. At one end the junction does not follow the germline gene, possibly because of a read error. The J gene is TRBJ1-6, the V gene TRBV4-2; 7 bases align to TRBD1. CDR1 LGHNA and CDR2 YNFKEQ come from the germline V gene. The CDR3 extends over 15 amino acids. CDR3 amino acids: CASSQDRGTSSPPHF. The CDR3 DNA is TGTGCCAGCAGCCAAGACAGGGGGACGTCTTCACCCCCCCACTTT.

The rearrangement uses TRBV5-1 and TRBJ2-3; D ambiguous. The CDR3 is 14 residues long. Deletions cut 1 base from V and 5 bases from J, with 11 bases between. Germline-derived CDR1 and CDR2 are SGHRS and YFSETQ. The CDR3 sequence: CASSLSPVGDTQYF. The DNA for the CDR3 is TGCGCCAGCAGCTTGTCTCCGGTTGGAGATACGCAGTATTTT.

In its sample, this clonotype was seen a few times. This chain joins TRBV4-3 and TRBJ1-4; D is ambiguous. The germline V gene has CDR1 LGHNA and CDR2 YSLEER. This CDR3 is 16 amino acids long. Trimming took off 0 bases at V and 6 bases at J, with 14 bases between the two ends. CDR3 region: CASSQDWRQDHEKLFF. Here the CDR3 DNA reads TGCGCCAGCAGCCAAGATTGGAGGCAGGACCATGAAAAACTGTTTTTT.

V is TRBV20-1 and J is TRBJ2-3, with 7 bases that match TRBD1. Germline lookup yields CDR1 DFQATT and CDR2 SNEGSKA (reference sequence). CDR3 length: 14 amino acids. The V and J ends lost 6 bases and 2 bases, in that order; junction bases with no gene match: 8. CDR3 coding DNA: TGCAGTGCCGTTCGACAGGGCCACACAGATACGCAGTATTTT. Translation gives CSAVRQGHTDTQYF.

The chain joins TRBV4-3 to TRBJ2-7; TRBD1 matches 9 bases. This CDR3 comprises 19 residues. The trim removed 1 base at V and 2 bases at J, leaving 15 bases unmatched. Germline V gene data show CDR1 as LGHNA and CDR2 as YSLEER. CDR3 loop: CASSQGGGGFRDRAYEQYF. CDR3 sequence (DNA): TGCGCCAGCAGCCAAGGGGGCGGGGGATTTCGGGACAGGGCCTACGAGCAGTACTTC.

V and J are TRBV20-1 and TRBJ2-5, with a possible D match to TRBD2 (6 bases). This CDR3 spans 13 amino acids. Germline assignment: CDR1 DFQATT and CDR2 SNEGSKA (reference sequence). Deletions cut 6 bases from V and 3 bases from J, with 14 bases between. This CDR3 is CSAPKSGEETQYF. CDR3 DNA: TGCAGTGCGCCGAAATCGGGGGAAGAGACCCAGTACTTC.

The chain carries TRBV3-1 and TRBJ1-2, with unresolved D. V lost 8 bases and J lost 3, with 7 bases in between. Germline V gives CDR1 LGHDT, CDR2 YNNKEL (reference sequence). CDR3 length: 11 residues. The CDR3 spells CASRRDYGYTF. CDR3 nucleotides: TGTGCCAGCCGAAGGGACTATGGCTACACCTTC.

The chain couples TRBV5-1 to TRBJ2-1; D is undetermined. Germline V gives CDR1 SGHRS, CDR2 YFSETQ. This CDR3 is 15 amino acids long. With 0 bases removed from V and 6 bases from J, the gap between germline ends came to 13 bases. CDR3 protein: CASSLAERKPNEQFF. The CDR3 coding sequence is TGCGCCAGCAGCTTGGCCGAAAGGAAACCCAATGAGCAGTTCTTC. Filled out from reference TRBV5-1 and TRBJ2-1, the complete variable domain reads KAGVTQTPRYLIKTRGQQVTLSCSPISGHRSVSWYQQTPGQGLQFLFEYFSETQRNKGNFPGRFSGRQFSNSRSEMNVSTLELGDSALYLCASSLAERKPNEQFFGPGTRLTVL.

V usage is TRBV28 and J usage is TRBJ2-1, with D perhaps TRBD1 or TRBD2 (9 bases each). Germline loops: CDR1 MDHEN, CDR2 SYDVKM. The ends were cut back, 3 bases at V and 3 bases at J, with 33 bases in the middle. The CDR3 spans 22 residues. The CDR3 DNA follows: TGTGCCAGCAGTTTGCCGGACAGGGGTTTAACTGGCGGGGGGGCCTTCTACAATGAGCAGTTCTTC. As protein: CASSLPDRGLTGGGAFYNEQFF. The full variable domain, rest sourced from reference TRBV28 and TRBJ2-1, is DVKVTQSSRYLVKRTGEKVFLECVQDMDHENMFWYRQDPGLGLRLIYFSYDVKMKEKGDIPEGYSVSREKKERFSLILESASTNQTSMYLCASSLPDRGLTGGGAFYNEQFFGPGTRLTVL.

This chain connects TRBV29-1 to TRBJ2-5; D is possibly TRBD2 (6 bases). The CDR3 sequence is 13 residues long. V was shortened by 8 bases and J by 7 bases, with 20 bases between the two germline ends. Germline values: CDR1 SQVTM, CDR2 ANQGSEA. The CDR3 region is CSIRSGQGGTQYF. The CDR3 bases are TGCAGCATCCGTTCGGGGCAGGGAGGGACCCAGTACTTC.

This clonotype turned up a few times. In DNA, the CDR3 is TGTGCCAGCAGTGAAGCCAACAATGAGCAGTTCTTC. This sequence encodes CASSEANNEQFF. The chain uses TRBV6-1 and TRBJ2-1; D ambiguous. Per the germline V gene, CDR1 is MNHNS and CDR2 is SASEGT. The CDR3 contains 12 residues. V lost 0 bases, J lost 5 bases, and 2 bases lay in between.

This clonotype was counted between two and nine times. The chain is built from TRBV7-2 and TRBJ2-1; unclear D gene. Germline V lookup: CDR1 SGHTA, CDR2 FQGNSA. The CDR3 is made up of 15 amino acids. Trimming took off 5 bases at V and 0 bases at J, with 11 bases between the two ends. The chain's CDR3 is CASSQEVASYNEQFF. The CDR3 DNA sequence: TGTGCCAGCAGCCAAGAGGTTGCCTCCTACAATGAGCAGTTCTTC.

This clonotype has a handful of counts. The chain is built from TRBV20-1 and TRBJ2-3; D tentatively fits TRBD1 or TRBD2 (6 bases each). Germline loops: CDR1 DFQATT, CDR2 SNEGSKA (reference sequence). CDR3 length: 15 amino acids. V was clipped by 0 bases and J by 6 bases, with 16 bases between them. CDR3 loop: CSARDNGGWVDTQYF. The CDR3 coding sequence is TGCAGTGCTAGAGATAACGGGGGCTGGGTGGATACGCAGTATTTT.

There are a few counts of this clonotype. The V gene is TRBV5-1, the J gene TRBJ1-1; TRBD1 agrees at 8 bases. Germline assignment: CDR1 SGHRS and CDR2 YFSETQ. The V segment lost 1 base and the J segment 5 bases; nucleotides outside the gene matches: 4. The CDR3 covers 14 residues. CDR3 nucleotide sequence: TGCGCCAGCAGCTTGCTACAGGGGGAGACTGAAGCTTTCTTT. The encoded protein is CASSLLQGETEAFF.

This clonotype was seen a few times. At one boundary the junction diverges from the germline segment, which might be a read error. This chain connects TRBV5-1 to TRBJ2-3; 8 bases match TRBD2. The CDR3 runs to 16 residues. Germline loops: CDR1 SGHRS, CDR2 YFSETQ. CDR3 DNA sequence: TGCGCCAGCTGTTCGACGGGGGGGCCTTACACAGGTACGCAGTATTTT. Translated: CASCSTGGPYTGTQYF.

The rearrangement joins TRBV20-1 to TRBJ1-2; weak D call: TRBD1 (5 bases). The ends were cut back, 1 base at V and 3 bases at J, with 15 bases in the middle. From germline, CDR1 is DFQATT and CDR2 SNEGSKA (reference sequence). The CDR3 sequence is 15 residues long. The CDR3 DNA reads as TGCAGTGCTAGAGCGGCCGGGGGTGCAGACTATGGCTACACCTTC. Protein sequence: CSARAAGGADYGYTF.

In its sample, this clonotype was seen many times. The gene calls are TRBV28 and TRBJ2-7; D is ambiguous. Per germline, CDR1 MDHEN and CDR2 SYDVKM. Trimming pared 8 bases from V and 4 bases from J, leaving 9 bases between. The CDR3 loop spans 11 amino acids. CDR3 coding DNA: TGTGCCAGCGGCCCCTCTTACGAGCAGTACTTC. It encodes CASGPSYEQYF.

Only a few counts were recorded for this clonotype. The chain links TRBV9 to TRBJ1-2; 7 nucleotides align to TRBD1. V trimming: 2 bases; J trimming: 3 bases; junction bases outside the gene matches: 10. Germline assignment: CDR1 SGDLS and CDR2 YYNGEE. The CDR3 extends over 16 amino acids. CDR3 in amino acids: CASSVGSGGVHYGYTF. DNA of the CDR3: TGTGCCAGCAGCGTGGGCTCAGGGGGAGTACACTATGGCTACACCTTC.

This rearrangement joins TRBV28 to TRBJ2-7, with 7 bases identical to TRBD2. Trimming cost V 2 bases and J 6 bases; bases outside gene matches: 7. The CDR3 sequence is 14 residues long. Germline CDR1 MDHEN, CDR2 SYDVKM. This CDR3 is CASSLQAGVGEQYF. The CDR3 nucleotides are TGTGCCAGCAGTTTACAGGCGGGAGTAGGCGAGCAGTACTTC.

CDR3 bases: TGTGCCAGCAGACGGGATGGAGAGGGGGGCTACACCTTC. Protein product: CASRRDGEGGYTF. This chain connects TRBV27 to TRBJ1-2, with D perhaps TRBD1 (5 bases). The CDR3 is 13 residues long. The V gene's germline CDR1 is MNHEY and CDR2 SMNVEV (reference sequence). With 6 bases removed from V and 8 bases from J, the gap between germline ends came to 16 bases.